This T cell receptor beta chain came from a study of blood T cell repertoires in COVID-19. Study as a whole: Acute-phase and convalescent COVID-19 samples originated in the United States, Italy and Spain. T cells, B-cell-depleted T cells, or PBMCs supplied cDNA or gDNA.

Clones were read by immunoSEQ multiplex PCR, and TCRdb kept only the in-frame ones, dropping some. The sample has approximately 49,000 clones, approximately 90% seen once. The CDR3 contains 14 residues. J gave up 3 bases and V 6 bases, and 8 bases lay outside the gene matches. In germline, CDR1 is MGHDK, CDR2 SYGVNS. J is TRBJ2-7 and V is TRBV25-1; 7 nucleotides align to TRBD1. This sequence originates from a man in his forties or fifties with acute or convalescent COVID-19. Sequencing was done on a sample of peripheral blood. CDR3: CASSKQGSNYEQYF. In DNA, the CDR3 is TGTGCCAGCAGCAAACAGGGGTCCAACTACGAGCAGTACTTC.